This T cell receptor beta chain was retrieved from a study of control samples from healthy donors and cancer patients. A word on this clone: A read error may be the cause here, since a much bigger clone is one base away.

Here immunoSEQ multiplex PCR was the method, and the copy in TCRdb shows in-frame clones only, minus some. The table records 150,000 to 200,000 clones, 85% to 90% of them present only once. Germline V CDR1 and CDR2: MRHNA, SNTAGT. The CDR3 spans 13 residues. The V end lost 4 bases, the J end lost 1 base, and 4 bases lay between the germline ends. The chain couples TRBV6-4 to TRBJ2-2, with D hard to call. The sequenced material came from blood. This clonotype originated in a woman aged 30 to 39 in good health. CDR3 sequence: CASSVGNTGELFF. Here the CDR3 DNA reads TGTGCCAGCAGTGTGGGGAACACCGGGGAGCTGTTTTTT.